The clone carrying this T cell receptor beta chain was seen a handful of times. The CDR3 loop spans 17 amino acids. CDR1 is MNHNS and CDR2 is SASEGT in the germline V gene. V dropped 2 bases and J dropped 2; count of bases not matched to a gene: 6. TCRdb keeps only in-frame clones here, not all; method: immunoSEQ multiplex PCR. Among some 300,000 clones, approximately 86% were seen once, and the ten largest hold about 2.3%. The entry originates in a study of blood T cell repertoires in COVID-19. Study-wide context: Sample material is recorded as cDNA or gDNA derived from T cells, B-cell-depleted T cells, or PBMCs.

The source material was peripheral blood. The clonotype comes from a man between 18 and 29 years old with active or convalescent COVID-19. V and J are TRBV6-1 and TRBJ2-5, with TRBD2 matching over 12 bases. The CDR3 sequence: CASSEYGLAGQQETQYF. The CDR3 DNA follows: TGTGCCAGCAGTGAATATGGACTAGCGGGGCAACAAGAGACCCAGTACTTC.